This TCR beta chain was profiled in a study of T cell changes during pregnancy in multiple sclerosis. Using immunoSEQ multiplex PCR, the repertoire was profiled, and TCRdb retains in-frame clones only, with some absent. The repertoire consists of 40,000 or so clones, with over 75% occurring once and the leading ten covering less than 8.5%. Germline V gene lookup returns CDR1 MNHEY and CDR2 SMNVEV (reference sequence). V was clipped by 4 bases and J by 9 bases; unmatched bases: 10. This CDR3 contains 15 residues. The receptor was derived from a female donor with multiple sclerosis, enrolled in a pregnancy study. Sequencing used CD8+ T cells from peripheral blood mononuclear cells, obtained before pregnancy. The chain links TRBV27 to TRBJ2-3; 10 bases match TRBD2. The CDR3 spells CASSSTPSGSFTQYF. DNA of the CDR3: TGTGCCAGCAGTTCGACCCCTAGCGGGAGTTTCACGCAGTATTTT.